The clone carrying this TCR beta chain was seen ten or more times. The antigen is not known. The source of the sample is a study of Graves' ophthalmopathy and Graves' hyperthyroidism. About the study: Samples of peripheral blood were obtained at initial diagnosis, prior to treatment of any kind. Whole-study findings and limits: Detection in blood was also observed for most expanded thyroid clonotypes above 0.001 frequency.

The CDR3 extends over 16 amino acids. V was cut by 4 bases and J by 13 bases, with 29 bases left in between. Germline V gene sequence: CDR1 SGDLS, CDR2 YYNGEE. With a duration under 3 months, ophthalmopathy in the donors showed moderate-to-severe activity, CAS ≥3 and NOSPECS ≥4. Other autoimmune diseases, uncontrolled infections, pregnancy and lactation each led to patient exclusion. RNA transcripts provided the template for amplifying TCR beta CDR3 regions. The first round was an RT-PCR with HTBI primers, and the second round was a multiplex PCR. Each CDR3 protein is one row after TCRdb ran MiXCR on the multiplex PCR reads. The repertoire has 500,000 to 800,000 distinct CDR3 sequences, roughly two fifths of them found once; the top ten carry over 2.5%.

The sequence came from an adult man with Graves' ophthalmopathy. The sample comprised peripheral blood. This chain links TRBV9 with TRBJ2-5; TRBD2 is a possible D gene (5 bases). The CDR3 loop reads CASSPYPTRGPMRVYF. DNA for the CDR3: TGTGCCAGCAGCCCCTACCCGACTCGAGGTCCCATGAGGGTGTACTTC.